This T cell receptor (beta chain) derives from a study of blood T cells in healthy people across ages. This clonotype has just a few counts. Combining a sample-barcoded 5' primer with a J-beta primer mix, a second PCR ran for about 6 to 11 cycles. In TCRdb, the 5' RACE reads were re-called with MiXCR into one record per CDR3 protein. The table lists 600,000 to 1,000,000 distinct CDR3 sequences, roughly 25% of them singletons. V lost 0 bases and J lost 6; bases outside the gene matches: 4. This CDR3 contains 14 residues. Germline CDR1 is LGHNA and CDR2 is YSLEER. The data also belong to a second study, concerning T cells of mothers and their children.

The sequenced sample was blood. The TCR comes from a boy aged 5-17 years in good health. This chain joins TRBV4-3 and TRBJ2-7, with 8 bases lining up with TRBD1. As DNA, the CDR3 is TGCGCCAGCAGCCAAGATCTGGACAGGGCCGAGCAGTACTTC. The encoded protein is CASSQDLDRAEQYF.